These 22 T cell receptor beta chains were all obtained from the same sample, sequenced in a study of blood T cells in healthy people across ages. A second PCR, run for about 7 to 11 cycles, used a sample-barcoded 5' primer plus a J-beta primer mix. TCRdb re-called the 5' RACE reads through MiXCR, storing one row per CDR3 protein. The sample records 1.6 million or so distinct CDR3 sequences, roughly a third being singletons. The sequencing input was blood. These receptors were taken from a woman between 25 and 40 years old in good health.

The rearrangement links TRBV25-1 to TRBJ2-5; D is perhaps TRBD1 or TRBD2 (5 bases each). CDR3 length equals 12 residues. The V end was cut by 4 bases, the J end by 5 bases, with 8 bases between. Germline lookup yields CDR1 MGHDK and CDR2 SYGVNS. The CDR3 protein is CASSAEGETQYF. The CDR3 coding sequence is TGTGCCAGCAGTGCTGAGGGGGAGACCCAGTACTTC. The whole variable domain, filled in from reference TRBV25-1 and TRBJ2-5, reads EADIYQTPRYLVIGTGKKITLECSQTMGHDKMYWYQQDPGMELHLIHYSYGVNSTEKGDLSSESTVSRIRTEHFPLTLESARPSHTSQYLCASSAEGETQYFGPGTRLLVL.

The CDR3 loop reads CASSLRVLATNEKLFF. The CDR3 DNA follows: TGTGCCAGCAGTTTACGGGTTCTTGCAACTAATGAAAAACTGTTTTTT. This sequence joins TRBV12-3 or TRBV12-4 and TRBJ1-4; D gene ambiguous. Trimming removed 2 bases at V and 0 bases at J, with 10 bases between. This CDR3 is built from 16 residues.

The chain uses TRBV6-5 and TRBJ2-1, with 9 bases lining up with TRBD1. Losses at the gene ends were 6 bases for V and 7 bases for J; bases not matched to a gene: 10. This CDR3 contains 15 residues. Germline V gene sequence: CDR1 MNHEY, CDR2 SVGAGI. CDR3 coding DNA: TGTGCCAGCAGGCTGCCGGGACAGGGTAAGAATGAGCAGTTCTTC. It encodes CASRLPGQGKNEQFF.

DNA of the CDR3: TGTGCCAGCAGCGCCCCAGCGTTAGCGGACTTTGGCACGCAGTATTTT. As protein: CASSAPALADFGTQYF. The gene calls are TRBV9 and TRBJ2-3; TRBD2 is a possible D gene (6 bases). Germline V gives CDR1 SGDLS, CDR2 YYNGEE. The CDR3 has 16 amino acids. V shed 3 bases and J shed 9 bases, with 23 bases lying between them.

A single count supports this clonotype. The rearrangement joins TRBV10-3 to TRBJ2-2; 7 nucleotides match TRBD1. The junction had 5 bases not matched to a gene; V was cut back by 3 bases and J by 1 base. CDR1 is ENHRY and CDR2 is SYGVKD in the germline V gene. This CDR3 has 16 residues. The CDR3 nucleotides read TGTGCCATCAGTGATCTCCAGGGGGAGAACACCGGGGAGCTGTTTTTT. The encoded protein is CAISDLQGENTGELFF.

This chain connects TRBV5-1 to TRBJ2-7; 9 nucleotides line up with TRBD1. V dropped 6 bases and J dropped 4; count of bases not matched to a gene: 11. Germline V lookup: CDR1 SGHRS, CDR2 YFSETQ. The CDR3 extends over 15 amino acids. This CDR3 is CASTLTGTGSYEQYF. CDR3 nucleotides: TGCGCCAGCACTCTCACCGGGACAGGGTCATACGAGCAGTACTTC.

In this sample, this clonotype turned up once. J is TRBJ2-5 and V is TRBV3-1; D is tentatively TRBD1 or TRBD2 (7 bases each). Germline V gives CDR1 LGHDT, CDR2 YNNKEL (reference sequence). The V gene lost 0 bases and the J gene lost 11 bases, with 19 bases spanning the gap. This CDR3 comprises 15 residues. CDR3 sequence reads: CASSQDRGGGMQQYF. As DNA, the CDR3 is TGTGCCAGCAGCCAAGATCGGGGAGGGGGCATGCAGCAGTACTTC.

This clonotype was seen only a few times. The V call is TRBV20-1, the J call TRBJ2-1, with D unclear. The CDR3 is 15 amino acids. V lost 6 bases and J lost 0, with 15 bases in between. Germline V gives CDR1 DFQATT, CDR2 SNEGSKA (reference sequence). CDR3 amino acids: CSASTDWSSYNEQFF. The CDR3 DNA sequence: TGCAGTGCCTCCACCGACTGGAGCTCCTACAATGAGCAGTTCTTC.

The V and J genes are TRBV5-1 and TRBJ2-3; D gene unclear. CDR1 and CDR2 from the germline V gene are SGHRS and YFSETQ. This CDR3 spans 15 amino acids. V shed 1 base and J shed 1 base, with 10 bases lying between them. The CDR3 spells CASSLNPSRTDTQYF. CDR3 DNA sequence: TGCGCCAGCAGCTTGAACCCGTCTCGCACAGATACGCAGTATTTT.

This clonotype was observed a few times. The chain is built from TRBV7-9 and TRBJ2-7; D is perhaps TRBD1 (5 bases). Germline V CDR1 and CDR2: SEHNR, FQNEAQ (reference sequence). This CDR3 contains 14 residues. V lost 4 bases to trimming and J lost 0 bases, with 10 bases between them. The chain's CDR3 is CASSSDKLSYEQYF. In DNA, the CDR3 is TGTGCCAGCAGCTCGGACAAGCTCTCCTACGAGCAGTACTTC.

V is TRBV18 and J is TRBJ1-2; TRBD1 agrees at 7 bases. V shed 3 bases, J shed 4 bases, and the junction held 8 bases outside the gene matches. Germline V gene data show CDR1 as KGHSH and CDR2 as LQKENI. This CDR3 is built from 15 residues. The CDR3 region is CASSPPNRGFYGYTF. The CDR3 nucleotides read TGTGCCAGCTCACCGCCCAACAGGGGATTCTATGGCTACACCTTC.

The chain carries TRBV20-1 and TRBJ2-7; TRBD2 might be the D (5 bases). The germline V gene encodes CDR1 DFQATT and CDR2 SNEGSKA (reference sequence). V dropped 3 bases and J dropped 0 bases, with 12 bases sitting between them. The CDR3 totals 14 residues. The CDR3 loop is CSASSGMDSYEQYF. In DNA, the CDR3 is TGCAGTGCTAGCTCGGGGATGGACTCCTACGAGCAGTACTTC.

The chain has TRBV28 and TRBJ2-7; a weak D match, TRBD2 (6 bases). With 6 bases removed from V and 2 bases from J, the gap between germline ends came to 14 bases. The CDR3 is 14 amino acids. The germline gives CDR1 MDHEN, CDR2 SYDVKM. CDR3 protein: CASRSGGAAYEQYF. The DNA of the CDR3 is TGTGCCAGCAGGTCGGGCGGGGCGGCCTACGAGCAGTACTTC.

This chain joins TRBV5-4 and TRBJ1-2, with D tentatively TRBD1 (6 bases). Between the trimmed V and J ends, which lost 5 bases and 8 bases, there was a span of 16 bases. The CDR3 runs to 13 residues. The germline CDR1 and CDR2 sequences are SGHNT and YYREEE (reference sequence). In DNA form, the CDR3 reads TGTGCCAGCAGGAGAACAGGGTCGGGCGGCTACACCTTC. Protein product: CASRRTGSGGYTF.

This clonotype was recorded at least ten times. The V gene is TRBV7-2, the J gene TRBJ2-5, with TRBD2 matching over 11 bases. The junction had 10 bases not matched to a gene; V was cut back by 5 bases and J by 5 bases. The V gene's germline CDR1 is SGHTA and CDR2 FQGNSA. This CDR3 is built from 16 residues. The CDR3 coding sequence is TGTGCCAGCAGCCTACTACCGGGACTAGCGGCTGAGACCCAGTACTTC. It specifies CASSLLPGLAAETQYF.

This chain's CDR3 is CASSPIQYEQYF. The DNA of the CDR3 is TGTGCCAGCAGTCCTATACAATACGAGCAGTACTTC. The gene calls are TRBV28 and TRBJ2-7; D unclear. The germline V gene has CDR1 MDHEN and CDR2 SYDVKM. The CDR3 spans 12 residues. V lost 5 bases and J lost 4, with 9 bases in between. Full variable domain (outside the CDR3, taken from reference TRBV28 and TRBJ2-7): DVKVTQSSRYLVKRTGEKVFLECVQDMDHENMFWYRQDPGLGLRLIYFSYDVKMKEKGDIPEGYSVSREKKERFSLILESASTNQTSMYLCASSPIQYEQYFGPGTRLTVT.

J is TRBJ1-2 and V is TRBV28; D perhaps matches TRBD1 (5 bases). The V gene's germline CDR1 is MDHEN and CDR2 SYDVKM. This CDR3 is built from 16 residues. Trimming took 6 bases from V and 8 from J, leaving 25 bases between them. The CDR3 loop reads CASSPSRRAGRGGYTF. CDR3 DNA sequence: TGTGCCAGCAGCCCCTCTCGCCGGGCAGGGCGAGGGGGCTACACCTTC.

This clonotype turned up a few times. This sequence joins TRBV5-6 and TRBJ1-5; D gene unclear. The CDR3 runs 14 residues. V dropped 0 bases and J dropped 4 bases, with 8 bases sitting between them. Germline V lookup: CDR1 SGHDT, CDR2 YYEEEE. This CDR3 reads CASSLGPMNQPQHF. Here the CDR3 DNA reads TGTGCCAGCAGCTTGGGACCGATGAATCAGCCCCAGCATTTT.

The chain carries TRBV7-8 and TRBJ2-5, with D perhaps matching TRBD2 (5 bases). The germline V and J ends were trimmed by 5 bases and 4 bases, with 14 bases remaining between them. Per germline, CDR1 SGHVS and CDR2 FQNEAQ. The CDR3 has 14 residues. The CDR3 protein is CASSPGLTGETQYF. The CDR3 coding sequence is TGTGCCAGCAGCCCGGGATTAACGGGAGAGACCCAGTACTTC.

Here the CDR3 reads CASSSGTAIYEQYF. In DNA form, the CDR3 reads TGTGCCAGCAGCTCCGGGACAGCGATATACGAGCAGTACTTC. J is TRBJ2-7 and V is TRBV11-1; 7 bases are shared with TRBD1. CDR1 is SGHAT and CDR2 is FQDESV in the germline V gene (reference sequence). Losses at the gene ends were 4 bases for V and 4 bases for J; bases not matched to a gene: 7. This CDR3 is built from 14 residues.

V usage is TRBV6-6 and J usage is TRBJ1-5; the D gene is possibly TRBD1 (6 bases). The CDR3 covers 14 residues. Germline loops: CDR1 MNHNY, CDR2 SVGAGI (reference sequence). V dropped 7 bases and J dropped 0 bases, with 10 bases sitting between them. The CDR3 sequence: CASTGQFSNQPQHF. CDR3 coding DNA: TGTGCCAGCACGGGACAATTTAGCAATCAGCCCCAGCATTTT.

V is TRBV20-1 and J is TRBJ1-1; D is perhaps TRBD1 (6 bases). V lost 6 bases and J lost 8, with 19 bases in between. Germline values: CDR1 DFQATT, CDR2 SNEGSKA (reference sequence). This CDR3 contains 13 residues. The chain's CDR3 is CSAPPGGAWEAFF. CDR3 bases: TGCAGTGCGCCACCGGGGGGGGCGTGGGAAGCTTTCTTT.